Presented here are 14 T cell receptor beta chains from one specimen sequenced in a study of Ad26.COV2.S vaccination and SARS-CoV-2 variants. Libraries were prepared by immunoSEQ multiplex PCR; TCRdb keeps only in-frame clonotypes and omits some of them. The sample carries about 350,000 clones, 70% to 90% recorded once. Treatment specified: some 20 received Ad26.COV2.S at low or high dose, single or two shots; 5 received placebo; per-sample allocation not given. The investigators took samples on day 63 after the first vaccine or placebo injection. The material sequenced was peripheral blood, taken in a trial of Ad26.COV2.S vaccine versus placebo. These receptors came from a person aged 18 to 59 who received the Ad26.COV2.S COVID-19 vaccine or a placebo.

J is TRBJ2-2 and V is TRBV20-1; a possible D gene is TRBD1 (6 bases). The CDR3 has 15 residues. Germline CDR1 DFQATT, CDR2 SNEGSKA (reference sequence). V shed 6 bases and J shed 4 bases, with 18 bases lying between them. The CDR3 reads CSASISGEFTGELFF. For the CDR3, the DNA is TGCAGTGCGAGTATCTCAGGGGAGTTCACCGGGGAGCTGTTTTTT.

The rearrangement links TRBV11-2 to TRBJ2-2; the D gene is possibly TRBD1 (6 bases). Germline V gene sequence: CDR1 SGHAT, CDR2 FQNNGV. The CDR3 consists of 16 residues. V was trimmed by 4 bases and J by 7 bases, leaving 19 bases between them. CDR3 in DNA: TGTGCCAGCAGCTCTTCAGGGGTGGCTGGGGTCGGGGAGCTGTTTTTT. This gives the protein CASSSSGVAGVGELFF.

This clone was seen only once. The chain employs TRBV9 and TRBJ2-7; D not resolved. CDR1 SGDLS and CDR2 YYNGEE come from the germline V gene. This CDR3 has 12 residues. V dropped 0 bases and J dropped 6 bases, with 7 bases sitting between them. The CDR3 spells CASSVVMGEQYF. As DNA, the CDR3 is TGTGCCAGCAGCGTAGTTATGGGCGAGCAGTACTTC.

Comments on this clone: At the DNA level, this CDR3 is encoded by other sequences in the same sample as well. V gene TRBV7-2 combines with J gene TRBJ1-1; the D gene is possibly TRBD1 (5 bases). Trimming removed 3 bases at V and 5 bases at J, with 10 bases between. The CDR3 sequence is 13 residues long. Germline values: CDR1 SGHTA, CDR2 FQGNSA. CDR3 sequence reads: CASSFTGGTEAFF. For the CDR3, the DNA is TGTGCCAGCAGCTTTACGGGGGGAACTGAAGCTTTCTTT.

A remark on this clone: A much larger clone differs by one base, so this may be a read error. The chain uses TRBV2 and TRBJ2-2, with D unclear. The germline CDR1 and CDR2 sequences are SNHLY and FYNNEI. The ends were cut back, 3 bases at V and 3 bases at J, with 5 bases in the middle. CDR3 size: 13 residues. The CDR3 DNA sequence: TGTGCCAGCAGTGAGGAGCACACCGGGGAGCTGTTTTTT. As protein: CASSEEHTGELFF. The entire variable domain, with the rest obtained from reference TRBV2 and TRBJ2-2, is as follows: EPEVTQTPSHQVTQMGQEVILRCVPISNHLYFYWYRQILGQKVEFLVSFYNNEISEKSEIFDDQFSVERPDGSNFTLKIRSTKLEDSAMYFCASSEEHTGELFFGEGSRLTVL.

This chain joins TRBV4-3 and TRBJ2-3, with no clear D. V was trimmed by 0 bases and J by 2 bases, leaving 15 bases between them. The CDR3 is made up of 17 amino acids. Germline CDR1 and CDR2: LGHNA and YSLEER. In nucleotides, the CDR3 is TGCGCCAGCAGCCAAGAATTGGAACACCGATTCACAGATACGCAGTATTTT. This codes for CASSQELEHRFTDTQYF.

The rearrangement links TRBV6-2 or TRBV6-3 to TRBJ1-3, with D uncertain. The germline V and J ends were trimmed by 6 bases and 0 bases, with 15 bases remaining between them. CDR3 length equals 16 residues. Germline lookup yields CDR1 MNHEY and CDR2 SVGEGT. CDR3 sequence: CASSPREVSSGNTIYF. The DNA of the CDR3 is TGTGCCAGCAGCCCTAGGGAGGTGTCCTCTGGAAACACCATATATTTT.

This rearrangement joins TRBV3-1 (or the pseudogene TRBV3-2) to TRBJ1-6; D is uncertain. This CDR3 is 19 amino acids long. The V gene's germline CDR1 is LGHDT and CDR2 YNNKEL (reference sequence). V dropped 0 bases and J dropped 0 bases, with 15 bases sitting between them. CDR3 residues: CASSQDPPGQSSYNSPLHF. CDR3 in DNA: TGTGCCAGCAGCCAAGACCCGCCCGGGCAGAGCTCCTATAATTCACCCCTCCACTTT.

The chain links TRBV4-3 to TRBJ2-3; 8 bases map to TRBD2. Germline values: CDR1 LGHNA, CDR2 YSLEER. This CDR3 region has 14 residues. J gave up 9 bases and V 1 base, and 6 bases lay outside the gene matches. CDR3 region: CASSQAGGGPTQYF. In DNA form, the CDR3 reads TGCGCCAGCAGCCAAGCGGGAGGGGGTCCGACGCAGTATTTT.

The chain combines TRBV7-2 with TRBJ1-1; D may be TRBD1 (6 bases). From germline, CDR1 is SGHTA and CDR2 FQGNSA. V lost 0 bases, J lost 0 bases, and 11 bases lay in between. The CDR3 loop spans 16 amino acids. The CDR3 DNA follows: TGTGCCAGCAGCTTAGCCCCACAGGGTATGAACACTGAAGCTTTCTTT. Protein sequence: CASSLAPQGMNTEAFF. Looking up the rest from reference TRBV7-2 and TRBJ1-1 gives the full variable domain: GAGVSQSPSNKVTEKGKDVELRCDPISGHTALYWYRQSLGQGLEFLIYFQGNSAPDKSGLPSDRFSAERTGGSVSTLTIQRTQQEDSAVYLCASSLAPQGMNTEAFFGQGTRLTVV.

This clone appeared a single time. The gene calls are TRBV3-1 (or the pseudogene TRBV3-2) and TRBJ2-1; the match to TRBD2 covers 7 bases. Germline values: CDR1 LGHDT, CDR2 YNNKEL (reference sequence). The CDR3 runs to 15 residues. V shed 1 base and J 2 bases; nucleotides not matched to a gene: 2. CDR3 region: CASSQGGRPYNEQFF. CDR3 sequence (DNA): TGTGCCAGCAGCCAAGGCGGGAGACCCTACAATGAGCAGTTCTTC.

CDR3 DNA: TGTGCCAGCAGGACTAGCGGGAGCCCCGAGCAGTTCTTC. Its translation is CASRTSGSPEQFF. The J gene is TRBJ2-1, the V gene TRBV28; 12 bases fit TRBD2. In germline, CDR1 is MDHEN, CDR2 SYDVKM. The J segment lost 10 bases and the V segment lost 6 bases, leaving 4 bases of the junction unmatched. The CDR3 is 13 amino acids. The full variable domain, its missing parts supplied by reference TRBV28 and TRBJ2-1, is DVKVTQSSRYLVKRTGEKVFLECVQDMDHENMFWYRQDPGLGLRLIYFSYDVKMKEKGDIPEGYSVSREKKERFSLILESASTNQTSMYLCASRTSGSPEQFFGPGTRLTVL.

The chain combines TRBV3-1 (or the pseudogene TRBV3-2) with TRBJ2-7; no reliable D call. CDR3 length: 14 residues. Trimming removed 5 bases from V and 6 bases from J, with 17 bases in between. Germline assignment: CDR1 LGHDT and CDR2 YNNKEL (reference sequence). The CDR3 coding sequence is TGTGCCAGCAGCTCCGGGCCAGCCCCCTTCGAGCAGTACTTC. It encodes CASSSGPAPFEQYF.

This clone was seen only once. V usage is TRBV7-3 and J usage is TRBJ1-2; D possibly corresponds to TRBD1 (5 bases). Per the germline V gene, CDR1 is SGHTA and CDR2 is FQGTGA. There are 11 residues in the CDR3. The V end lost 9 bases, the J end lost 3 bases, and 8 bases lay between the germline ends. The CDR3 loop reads CASGDHYGYTF. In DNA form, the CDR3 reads TGTGCCAGTGGGGACCACTATGGCTACACCTTC.